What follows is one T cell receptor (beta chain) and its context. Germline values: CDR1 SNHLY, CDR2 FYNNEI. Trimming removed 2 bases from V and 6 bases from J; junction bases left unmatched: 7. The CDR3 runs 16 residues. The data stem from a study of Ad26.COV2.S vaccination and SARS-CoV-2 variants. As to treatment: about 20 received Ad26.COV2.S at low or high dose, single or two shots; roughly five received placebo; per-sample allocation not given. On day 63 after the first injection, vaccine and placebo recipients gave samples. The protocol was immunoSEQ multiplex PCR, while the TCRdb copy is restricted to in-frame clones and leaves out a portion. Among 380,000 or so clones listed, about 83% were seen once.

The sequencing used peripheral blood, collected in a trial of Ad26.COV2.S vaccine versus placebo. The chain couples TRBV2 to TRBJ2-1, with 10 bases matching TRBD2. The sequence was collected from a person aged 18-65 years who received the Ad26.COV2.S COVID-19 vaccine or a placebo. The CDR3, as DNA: TGTGCCAGCAGTGAAACTAGCGGGATCTTCTTCAATGAGCAGTTCTTC. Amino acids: CASSETSGIFFNEQFF.